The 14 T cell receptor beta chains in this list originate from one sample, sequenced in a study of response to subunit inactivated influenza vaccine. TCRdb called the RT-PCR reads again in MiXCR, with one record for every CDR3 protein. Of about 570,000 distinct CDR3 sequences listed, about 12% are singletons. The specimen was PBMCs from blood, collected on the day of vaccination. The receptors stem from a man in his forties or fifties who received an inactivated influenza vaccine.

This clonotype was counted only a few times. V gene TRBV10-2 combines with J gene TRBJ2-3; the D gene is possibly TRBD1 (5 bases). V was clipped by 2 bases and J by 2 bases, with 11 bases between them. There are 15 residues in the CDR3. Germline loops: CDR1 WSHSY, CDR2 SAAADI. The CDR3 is CASSEHAGSTDTQYF. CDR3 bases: TGCGCCAGCAGTGAGCACGCAGGGTCCACAGATACGCAGTATTTT.

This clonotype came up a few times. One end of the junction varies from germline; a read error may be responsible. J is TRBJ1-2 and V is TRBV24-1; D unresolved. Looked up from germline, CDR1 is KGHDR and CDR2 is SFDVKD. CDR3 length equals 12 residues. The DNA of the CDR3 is TGTGCCACCAGTGATTCAGAGACGGCCCCAGTCTTC. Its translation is CATSDSETAPVF.

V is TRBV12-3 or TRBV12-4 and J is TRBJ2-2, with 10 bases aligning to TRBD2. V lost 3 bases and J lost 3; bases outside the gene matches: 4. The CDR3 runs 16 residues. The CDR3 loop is CASSFFLAGDTGELFF. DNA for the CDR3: TGTGCCAGCAGTTTTTTCCTAGCGGGAGACACCGGGGAGCTGTTTTTT.

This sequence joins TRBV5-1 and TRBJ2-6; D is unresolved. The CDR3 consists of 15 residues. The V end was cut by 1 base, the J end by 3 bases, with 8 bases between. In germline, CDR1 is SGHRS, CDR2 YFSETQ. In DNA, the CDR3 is TGCGCCAGCAGCTTGCGGGCTGATGGGGCCAACGTCCTGACTTTC. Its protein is CASSLRADGANVLTF.

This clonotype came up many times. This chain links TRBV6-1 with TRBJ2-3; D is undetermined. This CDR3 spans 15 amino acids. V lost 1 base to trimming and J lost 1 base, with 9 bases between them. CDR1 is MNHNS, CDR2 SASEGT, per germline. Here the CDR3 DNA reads TGTGCCAGCAGTGAAGGAGTCCAGCGCACAGATACGCAGTATTTT. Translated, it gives CASSEGVQRTDTQYF.

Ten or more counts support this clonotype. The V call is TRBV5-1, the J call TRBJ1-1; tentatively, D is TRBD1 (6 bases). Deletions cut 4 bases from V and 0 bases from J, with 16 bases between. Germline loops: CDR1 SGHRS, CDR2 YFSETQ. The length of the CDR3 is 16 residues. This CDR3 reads CASSRQTGQLNTEAFF. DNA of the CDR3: TGCGCCAGCAGCCGACAAACCGGACAGCTGAACACTGAAGCTTTCTTT. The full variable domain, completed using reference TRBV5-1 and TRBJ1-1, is KAGVTQTPRYLIKTRGQQVTLSCSPISGHRSVSWYQQTPGQGLQFLFEYFSETQRNKGNFPGRFSGRQFSNSRSEMNVSTLELGDSALYLCASSRQTGQLNTEAFFGQGTRLTVV.

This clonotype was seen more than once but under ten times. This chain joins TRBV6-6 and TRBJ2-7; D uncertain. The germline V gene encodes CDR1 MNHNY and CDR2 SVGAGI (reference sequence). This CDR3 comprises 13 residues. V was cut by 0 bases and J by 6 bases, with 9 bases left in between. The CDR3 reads CASSYSSAREQYF. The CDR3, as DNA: TGTGCCAGCAGTTACTCGAGTGCGCGCGAGCAGTACTTC.

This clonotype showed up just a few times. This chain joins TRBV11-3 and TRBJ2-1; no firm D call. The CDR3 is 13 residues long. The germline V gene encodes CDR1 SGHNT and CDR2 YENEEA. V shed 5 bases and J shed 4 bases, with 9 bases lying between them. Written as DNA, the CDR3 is TGTGCCAGCAGCACCGAGGCGTACAATGAGCAGTTCTTC. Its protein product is CASSTEAYNEQFF.

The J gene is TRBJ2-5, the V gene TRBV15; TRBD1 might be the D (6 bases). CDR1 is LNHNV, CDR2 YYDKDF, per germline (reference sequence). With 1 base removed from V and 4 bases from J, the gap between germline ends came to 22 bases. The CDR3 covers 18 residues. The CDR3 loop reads CATSRGVWSGEEGETQYF. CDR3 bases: TGTGCCACCAGCAGAGGGGTTTGGTCAGGGGAAGAGGGAGAGACCCAGTACTTC. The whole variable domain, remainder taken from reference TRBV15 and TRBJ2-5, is DAMVIQNPRYQVTQFGKPVTLSCSQTLNHNVMYWYQQKSSQAPKLLFHYYDKDFNNEADTPDNFQSRRPNTSFCFLDIRSPGLGDTAMYLCATSRGVWSGEEGETQYFGPGTRLLVL.

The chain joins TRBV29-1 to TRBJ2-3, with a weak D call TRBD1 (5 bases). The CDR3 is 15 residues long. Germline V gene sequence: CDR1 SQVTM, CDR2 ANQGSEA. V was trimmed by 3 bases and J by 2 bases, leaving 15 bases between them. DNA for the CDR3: TGCAGCGTTGAGGGTCCAGGGTCCATCACAGATACGCAGTATTTT. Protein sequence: CSVEGPGSITDTQYF.

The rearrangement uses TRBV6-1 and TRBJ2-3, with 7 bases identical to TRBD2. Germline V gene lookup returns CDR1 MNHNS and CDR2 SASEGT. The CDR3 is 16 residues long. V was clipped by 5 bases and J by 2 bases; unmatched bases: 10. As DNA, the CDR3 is TGTGCCAGCAGTCGCCGCCTACTAGCGTCCACAGATACGCAGTATTTT. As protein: CASSRRLLASTDTQYF.

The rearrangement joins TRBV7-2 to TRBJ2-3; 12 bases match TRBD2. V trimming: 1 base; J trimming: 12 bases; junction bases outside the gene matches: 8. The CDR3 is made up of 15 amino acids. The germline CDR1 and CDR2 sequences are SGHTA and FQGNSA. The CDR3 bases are TGTGCCAGCAGCTTAGATCCTAGCGGGAGGGCCTATCAGTATTTT. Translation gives CASSLDPSGRAYQYF.

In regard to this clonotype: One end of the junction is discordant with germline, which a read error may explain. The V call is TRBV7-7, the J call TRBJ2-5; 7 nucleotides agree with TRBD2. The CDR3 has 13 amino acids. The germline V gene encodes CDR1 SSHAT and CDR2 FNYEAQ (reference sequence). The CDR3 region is CASSQRLAETQYF. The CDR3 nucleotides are TGTGCTAGCAGCCAAAGACTAGCTGAGACCCAGTACTTC. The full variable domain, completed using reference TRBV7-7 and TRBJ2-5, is GAGVSQSPRYKVTKRGQDVTLRCDPISSHATLYWYQQALGQGPEFLTYFNYEAQPDKSGLPSDRFSAERPEGSISTLTIQRTEQRDSAMYRCASSQRLAETQYFGPGTRLLVL.

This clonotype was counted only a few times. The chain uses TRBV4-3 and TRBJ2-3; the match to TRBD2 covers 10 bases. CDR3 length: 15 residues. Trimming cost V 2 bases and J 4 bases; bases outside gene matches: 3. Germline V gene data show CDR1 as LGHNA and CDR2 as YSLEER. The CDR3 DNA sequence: TGCGCCAGCAGCCAACTAGCGGGGGACGCAGATACGCAGTATTTT. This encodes CASSQLAGDADTQYF.